Detailed here is one TCR beta chain. Its antigen is as yet unknown. The data were taken from a study of T cell responses to AZD1222 COVID-19 vaccine. Study results and caveats: Donors in the cohort were predominantly white British and more often female, and clonal diversity was possibly underestimated. Only 5 or 6 people who got AZD1222 tested seropositive at baseline.

Repertoires were generated with immunoSEQ multiplex PCR, while TCRdb's copy carries only in-frame clones and drops some. Here the sample spans approximately 170,000 clones, around 89% being singletons. The CDR3 totals 14 residues. Germline CDR1 is SGHRS and CDR2 is YFSETQ. Deletions cut 2 bases from V and 5 bases from J, with 13 bases between. The sequencing used peripheral blood, collected on day 0 of AZD1222 vaccination. This sequence was found in an adult in good health. The chain uses TRBV5-1 and TRBJ1-1; TRBD1 is a possible D gene (5 bases). This CDR3 is CASSFRGMGTEAFF. CDR3 DNA sequence: TGCGCCAGCAGCTTTAGGGGAATGGGTACTGAAGCTTTCTTT.